The present T cell receptor beta chain was sequenced within a study of T cell clones after liver transplantation. The overall study: In this trial, immunosuppression withdrawal was attempted within 2 years of liver transplant. Whole-study results and caveats: Conclusions were preliminary, with small, heterogeneous patient groups.

On this clone: Antigen unknown.

TCRdb's copy holds only in-frame clones and misses some; the assay was immunoSEQ multiplex PCR. Seen here are several thousand clones, roughly 85% observed once, and the top ten hold roughly a third. The starting material was CD8+ T cells from blood, obtained 24 months after liver transplant. This receptor was taken from a human patient who received a liver transplant. Some T cells may be provided by the graft donor.

CDR3 region: CASSHGTDSNQPQHF. CDR3 nucleotides: TGTGCCAGCAGTCACGGGACGGATAGCAATCAGCCCCAGCATTTT. This chain connects TRBV27 to TRBJ1-5; possible D gene TRBD1, 5 bases. This CDR3 has 15 amino acids. V shed 5 bases and J shed 0 bases, with 11 bases lying between them. Germline loops: CDR1 MNHEY, CDR2 SMNVEV (reference sequence).